The source of this TCR beta chain is a study of T cell responses to AZD1222 COVID-19 vaccine. Study context: Investigators merged groups given second doses at roughly 4 or roughly 12 weeks.

The repertoire was sequenced with immunoSEQ multiplex PCR; TCRdb's copy has only in-frame clones and lacks some. The sample records about 160,000 clones, about 88% being singletons. In regard to this clone: What it binds is not known.

Study-wide findings and caveats: Baseline serology detected seropositivity in only 6 or 7 AZD1222 recipients. The study found vaccine-associated CD4 TCRs spanning spike, dominant at 160-218 and 743-854. Clonal diversity was possibly underestimated, and white British individuals and females predominated among donors.

The ends were cut back, 8 bases at V and 2 bases at J, with 12 bases in the middle. CDR3 size: 13 residues. CDR1 is SNHLY, CDR2 FYNNEI, per germline. The sequence derives from an adult in good health. Material: peripheral blood, obtained on day 0 of AZD1222 vaccination. The chain links TRBV2 to TRBJ1-1, with D unresolved. CDR3 residues: CASSEQTNTEAFF. The CDR3 DNA is TGTGCCAGCTCTGAACAGACCAACACTGAAGCTTTCTTT.